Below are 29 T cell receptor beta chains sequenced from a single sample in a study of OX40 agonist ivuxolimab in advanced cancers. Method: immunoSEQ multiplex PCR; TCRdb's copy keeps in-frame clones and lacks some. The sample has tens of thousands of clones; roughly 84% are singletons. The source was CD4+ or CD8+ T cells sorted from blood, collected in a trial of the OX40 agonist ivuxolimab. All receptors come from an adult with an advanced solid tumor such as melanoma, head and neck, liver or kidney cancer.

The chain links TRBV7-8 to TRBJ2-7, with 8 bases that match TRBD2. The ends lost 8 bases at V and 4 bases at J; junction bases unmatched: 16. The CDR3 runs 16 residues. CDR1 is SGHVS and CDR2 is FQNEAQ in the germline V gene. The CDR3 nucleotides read TGTGCCAGCTCCACTCTTAGGGGGACTAGTGGATACGAGCAGTACTTC. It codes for CASSTLRGTSGYEQYF.

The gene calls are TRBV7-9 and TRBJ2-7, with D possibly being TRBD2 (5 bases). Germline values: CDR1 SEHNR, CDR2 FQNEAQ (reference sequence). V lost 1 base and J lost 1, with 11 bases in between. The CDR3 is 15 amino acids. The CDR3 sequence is CASSLGRGPSYEQYF. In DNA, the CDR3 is TGTGCCAGCAGCTTAGGACGAGGGCCTTCCTACGAGCAGTACTTC.

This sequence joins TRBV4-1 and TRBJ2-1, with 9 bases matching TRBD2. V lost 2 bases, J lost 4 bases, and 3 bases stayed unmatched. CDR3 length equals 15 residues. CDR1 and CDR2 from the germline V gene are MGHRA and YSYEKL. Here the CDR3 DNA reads TGCGCCAGCAGCCAAACAGCGGGGGGTTACAATGAGCAGTTCTTC. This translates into CASSQTAGGYNEQFF.

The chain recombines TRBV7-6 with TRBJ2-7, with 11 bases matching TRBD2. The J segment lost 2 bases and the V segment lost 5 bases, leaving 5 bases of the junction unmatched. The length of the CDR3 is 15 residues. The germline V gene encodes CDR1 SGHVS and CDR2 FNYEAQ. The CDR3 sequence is CASSRGTSGTYEQYF. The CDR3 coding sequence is TGTGCCAGCAGCCGAGGGACTAGCGGAACCTACGAGCAGTACTTC. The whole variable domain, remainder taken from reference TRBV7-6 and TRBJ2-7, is GAGVSQSPRYKVTKRGQDVALRCDPISGHVSLYWYRQALGQGPEFLTYFNYEAQQDKSGLPNDRFSAERPEGSISTLTIQRTEQRDSAMYRCASSRGTSGTYEQYFGPGTRLTVT.

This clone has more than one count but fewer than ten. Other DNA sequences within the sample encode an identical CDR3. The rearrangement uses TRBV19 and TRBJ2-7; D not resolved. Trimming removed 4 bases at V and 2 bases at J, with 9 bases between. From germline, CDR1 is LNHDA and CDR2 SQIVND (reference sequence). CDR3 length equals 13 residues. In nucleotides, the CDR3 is TGTGCCAGTAGTACCGACGGAGCCTACGAGCAGTACTTC. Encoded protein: CASSTDGAYEQYF.

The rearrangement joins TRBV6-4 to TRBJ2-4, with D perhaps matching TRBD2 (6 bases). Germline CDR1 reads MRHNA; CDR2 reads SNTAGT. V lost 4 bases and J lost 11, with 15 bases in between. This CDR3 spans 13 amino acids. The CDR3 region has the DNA TGTGCCAGCAGTGTCGGACTCGGCGGGGTTCAGTACTTC. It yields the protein CASSVGLGGVQYF.

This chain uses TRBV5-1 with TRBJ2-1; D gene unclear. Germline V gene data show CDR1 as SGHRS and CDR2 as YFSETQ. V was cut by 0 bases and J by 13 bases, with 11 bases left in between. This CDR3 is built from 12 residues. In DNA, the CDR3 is TGCGCCAGCAGCTTGGACGGCTACCCCCAGTTCTTC. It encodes CASSLDGYPQFF. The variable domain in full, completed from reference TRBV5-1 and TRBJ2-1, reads KAGVTQTPRYLIKTRGQQVTLSCSPISGHRSVSWYQQTPGQGLQFLFEYFSETQRNKGNFPGRFSGRQFSNSRSEMNVSTLELGDSALYLCASSLDGYPQFFGPGTRLTVL.

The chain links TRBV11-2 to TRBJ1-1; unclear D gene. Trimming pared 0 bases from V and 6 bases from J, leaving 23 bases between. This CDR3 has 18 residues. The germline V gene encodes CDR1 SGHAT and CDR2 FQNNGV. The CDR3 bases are TGTGCCAGCAGCTTAGATTTAAGGACGTATCAAGGCGGAGCTGAAGCTTTCTTT. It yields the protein CASSLDLRTYQGGAEAFF.

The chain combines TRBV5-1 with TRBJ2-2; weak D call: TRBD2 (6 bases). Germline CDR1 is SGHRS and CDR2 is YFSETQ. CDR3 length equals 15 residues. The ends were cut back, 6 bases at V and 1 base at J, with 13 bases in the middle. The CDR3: CASTPTAGNTGELFF. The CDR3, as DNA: TGCGCCAGCACCCCCACAGCGGGGAACACCGGGGAGCTGTTTTTT.

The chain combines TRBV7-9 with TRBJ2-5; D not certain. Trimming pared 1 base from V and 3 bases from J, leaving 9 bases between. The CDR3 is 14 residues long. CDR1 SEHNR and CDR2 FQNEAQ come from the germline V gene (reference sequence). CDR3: CASSLVGHKETQYF. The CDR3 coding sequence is TGTGCCAGCAGCTTAGTTGGGCATAAAGAGACCCAGTACTTC.

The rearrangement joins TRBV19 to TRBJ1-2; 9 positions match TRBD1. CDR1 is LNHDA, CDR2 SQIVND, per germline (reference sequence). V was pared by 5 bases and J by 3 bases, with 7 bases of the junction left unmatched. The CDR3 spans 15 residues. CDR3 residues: CASSLNRDRDYGYTF. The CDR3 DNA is TGTGCCAGTAGTCTCAACCGGGACAGGGACTATGGCTACACCTTC. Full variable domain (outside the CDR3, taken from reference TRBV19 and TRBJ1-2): DGGITQSPKYLFRKEGQNVTLSCEQNLNHDAMYWYRQDPGQGLRLIYYSQIVNDFQKGDIAEGYSVSREKKESFPLTVTSAQKNPTAFYLCASSLNRDRDYGYTFGSGTRLTVV.

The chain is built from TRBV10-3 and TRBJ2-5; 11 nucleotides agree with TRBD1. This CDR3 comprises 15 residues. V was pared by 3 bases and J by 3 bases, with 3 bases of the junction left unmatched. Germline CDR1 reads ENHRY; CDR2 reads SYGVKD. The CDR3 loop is CAISDPGQGEETQYF. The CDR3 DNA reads TGTGCCATCAGTGATCCGGGACAGGGGGAAGAGACCCAGTACTTC.

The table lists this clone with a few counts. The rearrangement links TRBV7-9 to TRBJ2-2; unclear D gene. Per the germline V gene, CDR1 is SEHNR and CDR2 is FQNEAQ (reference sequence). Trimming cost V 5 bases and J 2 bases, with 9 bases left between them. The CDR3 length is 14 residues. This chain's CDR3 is CASSHPDNTGELFF. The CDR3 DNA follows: TGTGCCAGCAGCCATCCCGACAACACCGGGGAGCTGTTTTTT.

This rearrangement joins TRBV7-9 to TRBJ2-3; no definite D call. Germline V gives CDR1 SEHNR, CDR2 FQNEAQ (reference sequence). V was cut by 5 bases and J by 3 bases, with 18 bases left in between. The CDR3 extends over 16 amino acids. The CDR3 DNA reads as TGTGCCAGCAGCCCACCAAACGTGGTAGAGACAGATACGCAGTATTTT. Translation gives CASSPPNVVETDTQYF.

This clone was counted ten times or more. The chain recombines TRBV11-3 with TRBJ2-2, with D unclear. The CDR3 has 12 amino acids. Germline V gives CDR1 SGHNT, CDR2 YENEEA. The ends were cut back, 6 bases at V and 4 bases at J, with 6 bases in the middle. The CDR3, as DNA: TGTGCCAGCAGTTCGGCCACCGGGGAGCTGTTTTTT. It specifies CASSSATGELFF. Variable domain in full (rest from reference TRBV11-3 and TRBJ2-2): EAGVVQSPRYKIIEKKQPVAFWCNPISGHNTLYWYLQNLGQGPELLIRYENEEAVDDSQLPKDRFSAERLKGVDSTLKIQPAELGDSAVYLCASSSATGELFFGEGSRLTVL.

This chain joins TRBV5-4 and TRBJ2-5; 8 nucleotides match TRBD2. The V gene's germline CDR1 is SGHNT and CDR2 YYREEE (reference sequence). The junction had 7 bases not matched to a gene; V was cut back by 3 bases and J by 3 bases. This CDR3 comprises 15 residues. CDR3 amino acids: CASSSFPGGEETQYF. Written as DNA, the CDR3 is TGTGCCAGCAGCTCCTTTCCGGGAGGGGAAGAGACCCAGTACTTC. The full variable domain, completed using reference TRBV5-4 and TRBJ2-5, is ETGVTQSPTHLIKTRGQQVTLRCSSQSGHNTVSWYQQALGQGPQFIFQYYREEENGRGNFPPRFSGLQFPNYSSELNVNALELDDSALYLCASSSFPGGEETQYFGPGTRLLVL.

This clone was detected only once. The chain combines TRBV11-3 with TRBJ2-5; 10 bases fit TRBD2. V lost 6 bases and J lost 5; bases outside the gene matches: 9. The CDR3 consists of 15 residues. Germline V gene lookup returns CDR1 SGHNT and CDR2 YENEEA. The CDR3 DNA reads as TGTGCCAGCAGTTACTCTAGCGGGAGCGGTGAGACCCAGTACTTC. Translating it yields CASSYSSGSGETQYF.

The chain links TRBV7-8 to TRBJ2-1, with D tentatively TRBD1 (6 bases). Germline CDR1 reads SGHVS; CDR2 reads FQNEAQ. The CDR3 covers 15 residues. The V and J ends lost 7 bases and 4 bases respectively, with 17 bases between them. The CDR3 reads CASNPSRGRYNEQFF. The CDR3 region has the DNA TGTGCCAGCAACCCCTCCAGGGGTAGGTACAATGAGCAGTTCTTC.

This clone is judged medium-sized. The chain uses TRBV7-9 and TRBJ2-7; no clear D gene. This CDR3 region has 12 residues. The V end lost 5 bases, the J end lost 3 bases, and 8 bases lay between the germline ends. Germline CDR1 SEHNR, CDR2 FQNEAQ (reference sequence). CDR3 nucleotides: TGTGCCAGCAGCCTCTCACGCTACGAGCAGTACTTC. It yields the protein CASSLSRYEQYF.

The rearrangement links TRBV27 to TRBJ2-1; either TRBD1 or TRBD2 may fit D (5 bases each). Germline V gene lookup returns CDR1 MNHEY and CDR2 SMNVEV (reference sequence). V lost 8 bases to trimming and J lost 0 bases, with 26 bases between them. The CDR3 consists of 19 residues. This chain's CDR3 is CASRPRGPNWLSSYNEQFF. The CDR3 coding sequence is TGTGCCAGCCGACCCCGGGGACCCAACTGGTTGAGCTCCTACAATGAGCAGTTCTTC.

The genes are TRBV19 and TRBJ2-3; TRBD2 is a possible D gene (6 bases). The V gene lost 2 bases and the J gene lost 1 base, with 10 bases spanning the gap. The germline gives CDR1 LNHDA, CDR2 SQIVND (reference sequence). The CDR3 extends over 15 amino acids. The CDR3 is CASSILGGGTDTQYF. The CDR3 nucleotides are TGTGCCAGTAGTATATTGGGGGGTGGCACAGATACGCAGTATTTT.

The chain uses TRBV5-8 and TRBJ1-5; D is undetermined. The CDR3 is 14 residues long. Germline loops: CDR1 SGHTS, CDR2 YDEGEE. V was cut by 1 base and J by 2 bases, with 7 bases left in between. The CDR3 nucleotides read TGTGCCAGCAGCTTGTGGGTTGGCAATCAGCCCCAGCATTTT. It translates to CASSLWVGNQPQHF.

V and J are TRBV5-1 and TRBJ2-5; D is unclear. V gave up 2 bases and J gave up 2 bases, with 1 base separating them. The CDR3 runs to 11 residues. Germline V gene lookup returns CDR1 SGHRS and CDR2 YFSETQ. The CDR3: CASSFQETQYF. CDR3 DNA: TGCGCCAGCAGCTTTCAAGAGACCCAGTACTTC.

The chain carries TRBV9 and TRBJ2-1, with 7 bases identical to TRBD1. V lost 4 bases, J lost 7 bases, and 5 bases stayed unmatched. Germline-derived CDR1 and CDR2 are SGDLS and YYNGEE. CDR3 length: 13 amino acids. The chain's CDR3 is CASSFTQGNEQFF. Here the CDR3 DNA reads TGTGCCAGCAGCTTTACACAGGGGAATGAGCAGTTCTTC.

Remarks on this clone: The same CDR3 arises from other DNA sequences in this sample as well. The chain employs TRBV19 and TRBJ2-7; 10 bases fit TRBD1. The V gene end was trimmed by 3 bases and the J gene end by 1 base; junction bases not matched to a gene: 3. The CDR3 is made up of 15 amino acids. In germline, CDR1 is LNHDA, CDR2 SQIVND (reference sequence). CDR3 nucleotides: TGTGCCAGTAGTATTGGACAGGGGGGATCCTACGAGCAGTACTTC. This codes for CASSIGQGGSYEQYF.

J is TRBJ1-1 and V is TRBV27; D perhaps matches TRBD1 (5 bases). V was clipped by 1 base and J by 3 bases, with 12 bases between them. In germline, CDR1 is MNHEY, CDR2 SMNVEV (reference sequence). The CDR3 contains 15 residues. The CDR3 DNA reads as TGTGCCAGCAGTTTATTTCCGGGGGACCACACTGAAGCTTTCTTT. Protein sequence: CASSLFPGDHTEAFF.

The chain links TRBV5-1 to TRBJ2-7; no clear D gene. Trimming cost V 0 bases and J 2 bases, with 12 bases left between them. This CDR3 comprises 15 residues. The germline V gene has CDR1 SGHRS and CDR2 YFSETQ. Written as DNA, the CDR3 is TGCGCCAGCAGCTTGGCCGGTCCGCGGACCTACGAGCAGTACTTC. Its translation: CASSLAGPRTYEQYF.

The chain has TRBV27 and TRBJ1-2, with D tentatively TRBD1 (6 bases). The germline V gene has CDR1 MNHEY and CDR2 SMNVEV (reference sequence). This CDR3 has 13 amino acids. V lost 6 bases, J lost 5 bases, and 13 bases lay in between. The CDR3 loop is CASSPQGLYGYTF. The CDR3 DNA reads TGTGCCAGCAGCCCCCAGGGGCTGTATGGCTACACCTTC.

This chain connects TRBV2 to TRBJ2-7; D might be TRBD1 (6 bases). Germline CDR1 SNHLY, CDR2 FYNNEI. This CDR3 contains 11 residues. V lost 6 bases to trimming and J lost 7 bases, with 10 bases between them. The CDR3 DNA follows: TGTGCCAGCAGCTTAGGGACAGAGCAGTACTTC. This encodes CASSLGTEQYF.